The sample holds a few counts of the clone carrying this TCR beta chain. Its antigen is unknown. This sample was included in a study of identical twins. In every case, the donor was a healthy Caucasian. The CDR3 totals 14 residues. J gave up 7 bases and V 7 bases, and 10 bases lay outside the gene matches. The germline CDR1 and CDR2 sequences are SNHLY and FYNNEI. Template switching added a universal primer binding site, and final cDNA carried unique molecular identifiers. A single record per CDR3 protein comes from TCRdb applying MiXCR to the 5' RACE reads. The sample includes about 920,000 distinct CDR3 sequences, 9% to 15% of them seen just once. Study-level findings and limits: There was more out-of-frame TCR alpha sharing in monozygotic twins than models estimated. With abundant cord blood beta clonotypes, insertions were fewer; memory repertoires showed no such pattern.

These same records also appear under a second study, on yellow fever vaccine responses in identical twins.

This chain uses TRBV2 with TRBJ1-5, with TRBD1 identical over 7 bases. The receptor's source is a woman aged 18-35 years in good health. The source material was PBMCs. The CDR3 protein is CASNPDGDSQPQHF. DNA for the CDR3: TGTGCCAGCAACCCGGACGGGGACAGCCAGCCCCAGCATTTT.